Listed below are T cell receptor beta chains from one sample, sequenced in a study of T cell responses to AZD1222 COVID-19 vaccine. Sequencing used immunoSEQ multiplex PCR; TCRdb keeps in-frame clones, though not all of them. The sample contains 99,000 or so clones, about 90% of which appear only once. The sample here was peripheral blood, taken on day 0 of AZD1222 vaccination. The source is an adult in good health. CDR3s include the opening cysteine and the closing phenylalanine or tryptophan. The order of the fields is D gene, V gene, J gene, clone size, CDR3 protein, CDR3 DNA. The D gene is left open where the match is weak. Clone size is shown for a subset of rows, as once, few, many or a class of expanded clone.

d_gene: TRBD1
v_gene: TRBV6-4
j_gene: TRBJ2-7
abundance: -
CDR3aa: CASRDPGQGNEQYF
CDR3nt: TGTGCCAGCAGAGACCCGGGACAGGGTAACGAGCAGTACTTC

d_gene: -
v_gene: TRBV12-3/TRBV12-4
j_gene: TRBJ1-2
abundance: -
CDR3aa: CASSYHPRLGYTF
CDR3nt: TGTGCCAGCAGTTATCACCCCCGGTTAGGCTACACCTTC

d_gene: -
v_gene: TRBV27
j_gene: TRBJ1-1
abundance: -
CDR3aa: CASSLYPPTEAFF
CDR3nt: TGTGCCAGCAGTTTATACCCCCCGACTGAAGCTTTCTTT

d_gene: -
v_gene: TRBV20-1
j_gene: TRBJ1-3
abundance: -
CDR3aa: CSARRGNTIYF
CDR3nt: TGCAGTGCTAGACGGGGAAACACCATATATTTT

d_gene: -
v_gene: TRBV19
j_gene: TRBJ1-1
abundance: -
CDR3aa: CASSYGNLNTEAFF
CDR3nt: TGTGCCAGTAGTTACGGCAACTTGAACACTGAAGCTTTCTTT

d_gene: TRBD1
v_gene: TRBV19
j_gene: TRBJ1-2
abundance: -
CDR3aa: CASSLHPGTGFSYGYTF
CDR3nt: TGTGCCAGTAGTCTCCATCCCGGGACAGGATTTTCCTATGGCTACACCTTC

d_gene: TRBD2
v_gene: TRBV4-2
j_gene: TRBJ2-7
abundance: -
CDR3aa: CASSATSGRSYEQYF
CDR3nt: TGTGCCAGCAGCGCGACTAGCGGGAGGTCCTACGAGCAGTACTTC

d_gene: TRBD1
v_gene: TRBV6-6
j_gene: TRBJ2-7
abundance: -
CDR3aa: CASTSDRGLDEQYF
CDR3nt: TGTGCCAGCACCTCCGACAGGGGCCTGGACGAGCAGTACTTC

d_gene: -
v_gene: TRBV15
j_gene: TRBJ2-3
abundance: once
CDR3aa: CATSSGISRGDPEDTQYF
CDR3nt: TGTGCCACCAGCTCGGGCATCTCGCGGGGTGACCCCGAGGATACGCAGTATTTT

d_gene: -
v_gene: TRBV28
j_gene: TRBJ2-2
abundance: -
CDR3aa: CASSFAAVNTGELFF
CDR3nt: TGTGCCAGCAGTTTTGCAGCGGTGAACACCGGGGAGCTGTTTTTT

d_gene: -
v_gene: TRBV9
j_gene: TRBJ2-5
abundance: -
CDR3aa: CASSVEDSLETQYF
CDR3nt: TGTGCCAGCAGCGTAGAGGATAGTTTAGAGACCCAGTACTTC

d_gene: TRBD2
v_gene: TRBV25-1
j_gene: TRBJ2-1
abundance: -
CDR3aa: CASANYIGTSGRQNEQFF
CDR3nt: TGTGCCAGCGCTAACTACATAGGGACTAGCGGGAGGCAGAATGAGCAGTTCTTC

d_gene: -
v_gene: TRBV12-3/TRBV12-4
j_gene: TRBJ2-1
abundance: -
CDR3aa: CASRPGDVNEQFF
CDR3nt: TGTGCCAGCAGACCCGGAGACGTCAATGAGCAGTTCTTC

d_gene: -
v_gene: TRBV21-1
j_gene: TRBJ2-2
abundance: -
CDR3aa: CASSGRTANTGELFF
CDR3nt: TGTGCCAGCAGCGGGAGGACAGCGAACACCGGGGAGCTGTTTTTT

d_gene: TRBD2
v_gene: TRBV28
j_gene: TRBJ2-7
abundance: -
CDR3aa: CASRDGTSAYEQYF
CDR3nt: TGTGCCAGCAGAGACGGGACTAGCGCCTACGAGCAGTACTTC

d_gene: -
v_gene: TRBV19
j_gene: TRBJ2-7
abundance: once
CDR3aa: CASSIGGLGSYEQYF
CDR3nt: TGTGCCAGTAGTATTGGAGGATTAGGGTCATACGAGCAGTACTTC

d_gene: TRBD1
v_gene: TRBV6-2/TRBV6-3
j_gene: TRBJ2-1
abundance: -
CDR3aa: CASSYGQVVNEQFF
CDR3nt: TGTGCCAGCAGTTACGGACAGGTTGTCAATGAGCAGTTCTTC

d_gene: -
v_gene: TRBV6-5
j_gene: TRBJ2-2
abundance: -
CDR3aa: CASRQVGSAGELFF
CDR3nt: TGTGCCAGCCGACAGGTGGGGTCAGCCGGGGAGCTGTTTTTT

d_gene: -
v_gene: TRBV7-2
j_gene: TRBJ1-1
abundance: -
CDR3aa: CASSPPGANTEAFF
CDR3nt: TGTGCCAGCAGCCCTCCGGGGGCTAACACTGAAGCTTTCTTT

d_gene: -
v_gene: TRBV7-3
j_gene: TRBJ2-1
abundance: -
CDR3aa: CASSPGLRGGEQFF
CDR3nt: TGTGCCAGCAGCCCAGGCTTAAGGGGGGGTGAGCAGTTCTTC

d_gene: TRBD1
v_gene: TRBV2
j_gene: TRBJ1-6
abundance: -
CDR3aa: CASRTLSGQESSYNSPLHF
CDR3nt: TGTGCCAGCAGGACTCTTTCTGGACAGGAGAGCTCCTATAATTCACCCCTCCACTTT

d_gene: -
v_gene: TRBV25-1
j_gene: TRBJ1-1
abundance: -
CDR3aa: CASGGQLNTEAFF
CDR3nt: TGTGCCAGCGGGGGGCAGTTGAACACTGAAGCTTTCTTT

d_gene: -
v_gene: TRBV28
j_gene: TRBJ1-1
abundance: -
CDR3aa: CASSLSGRVGTEAFF
CDR3nt: TGTGCCAGCAGTTTATCAGGCAGGGTCGGCACTGAAGCTTTCTTT

d_gene: -
v_gene: TRBV6-5
j_gene: TRBJ2-7
abundance: few
CDR3aa: CASRLGVGSSYEQYF
CDR3nt: TGTGCCAGCAGACTCGGTGTTGGGTCCTCCTACGAGCAGTACTTC

d_gene: -
v_gene: TRBV18
j_gene: TRBJ1-2
abundance: -
CDR3aa: CASSSTDNYGYTF
CDR3nt: TGTGCCAGCTCATCGACAGACAACTATGGCTACACCTTC

d_gene: -
v_gene: TRBV27
j_gene: TRBJ1-6
abundance: -
CDR3aa: CASSLGTLRANSPLHF
CDR3nt: TGTGCCAGCAGTTTGGGGACTCTCCGGGCAAATTCACCCCTCCACTTT

d_gene: TRBD1
v_gene: TRBV3-1/TRBV3-2
j_gene: TRBJ2-4
abundance: once
CDR3aa: CASSQEWKGAIVF
CDR3nt: TGTGCCAGCAGCCAAGAGTGGAAGGGGGCGATCGTCTTC

d_gene: -
v_gene: TRBV2
j_gene: TRBJ2-1
abundance: -
CDR3aa: CASRQYNEQFF
CDR3nt: TGTGCCAGCAGGCAATACAATGAGCAGTTCTTC

d_gene: -
v_gene: TRBV28
j_gene: TRBJ2-2
abundance: -
CDR3aa: CASSPATGNTGELFF
CDR3nt: TGTGCCAGCAGTCCAGCGACAGGGAACACCGGGGAGCTGTTTTTT

d_gene: TRBD1
v_gene: TRBV19
j_gene: TRBJ2-7
abundance: -
CDR3aa: CASSLSGTGPYEQYF
CDR3nt: TGTGCCAGTAGTCTATCCGGGACAGGACCCTACGAGCAGTACTTC

d_gene: -
v_gene: TRBV28
j_gene: TRBJ1-4
abundance: -
CDR3aa: CASSLGNSPTNEKLFF
CDR3nt: TGTGCCAGCAGTTTGGGGAACAGTCCAACTAATGAAAAACTGTTTTTT

d_gene: -
v_gene: TRBV19
j_gene: TRBJ2-7
abundance: -
CDR3aa: CASRDDRPSYEQYF
CDR3nt: TGTGCCAGTAGAGACGACAGGCCCTCCTACGAGCAGTACTTC

d_gene: -
v_gene: TRBV6-2/TRBV6-3
j_gene: TRBJ1-5
abundance: once
CDR3aa: CASSYSWVGDQPQHF
CDR3nt: TGTGCCAGCAGTTACTCGTGGGTCGGGGATCAGCCCCAGCATTTT

d_gene: -
v_gene: TRBV6-2/TRBV6-3
j_gene: TRBJ2-7
abundance: -
CDR3aa: CASSRDGSYEQYF
CDR3nt: TGTGCCAGCAGCCGTGACGGCTCCTACGAGCAGTACTTC